A single sample is the source of the 9 T cell receptor beta chains below, sequenced in a study of CD8 T cells in Susac syndrome. Reverse transcription of 0.5 to 1 ug RNA used random hexamers. TCRdb reanalysed the immunoSEQ multiplex PCR reads using MiXCR and keeps one entry per CDR3 protein. The sample records approximately 50,000 distinct CDR3 sequences, roughly 94% being singletons. Material for sequencing was CD8+ T cells from PBMCs. The receptors come from a human donor with Susac syndrome.

The CDR3 DNA sequence: TGTGCCAGTAGCGGACAGCGGAACACTGAAGCTTTCTTT. This encodes CASSGQRNTEAFF. V and J are TRBV19 and TRBJ1-1; perhaps TRBD1 as D (6 bases). Trimming removed 6 bases from V and 1 base from J, with 9 bases in between. This CDR3 region has 13 residues. Germline lookup yields CDR1 LNHDA and CDR2 SQIVND (reference sequence).

The chain recombines TRBV7-8 with TRBJ2-7, with 11 nucleotides matching TRBD2. Germline-derived CDR1 and CDR2 are SGHVS and FQNEAQ. The ends lost 3 bases at V and 5 bases at J; junction bases unmatched: 0. CDR3 length: 13 amino acids. CDR3 coding DNA: TGTGCCAGCAGCTTGGGACTAGCGGACGAGCAGTACTTC. This sequence encodes CASSLGLADEQYF.

The rearrangement joins TRBV18 to TRBJ2-1; the D call may be TRBD1 or TRBD2 (5 bases each). CDR1 is KGHSH, CDR2 LQKENI, per germline. The CDR3 covers 15 residues. The V and J ends lost 3 bases and 5 bases respectively, with 14 bases between them. CDR3 nucleotides: TGTGCCAGCTCACCGAGCCCCGGGACGGACAATGAGCAGTTCTTC. Translation: CASSPSPGTDNEQFF.

The CDR3 sequence is CASSFGTGSYEQYF. CDR3 bases: TGTGCCAGCAGTTTCGGGACAGGTTCCTACGAGCAGTACTTC. The genes are TRBV27 and TRBJ2-7, with TRBD1 matching 8 bases. V was pared by 3 bases and J by 1 base, with 2 bases of the junction left unmatched. The V gene's germline CDR1 is MNHEY and CDR2 SMNVEV (reference sequence). The CDR3 totals 14 residues.

J is TRBJ2-2 and V is TRBV7-9; a possible D gene is TRBD1 (5 bases). Trimming removed 2 bases from V and 6 bases from J, with 10 bases in between. Looked up from germline, CDR1 is SEHNR and CDR2 is FQNEAQ (reference sequence). This CDR3 spans 14 amino acids. CDR3 DNA sequence: TGTGCCAGCAGCTTAATTCAGGGCGCCGGGGAGCTGTTTTTT. It encodes CASSLIQGAGELFF.

The DNA of the CDR3 is TGCGCCAGCAGTGAGGGGACTAGCGGGGGGCACGAGCAGTACTTC. Its translation: CASSEGTSGGHEQYF. This chain connects TRBV10-2 to TRBJ2-7; 15 bases match TRBD2. V shed 2 bases, J shed 5 bases, and the junction held 1 base outside the gene matches. Germline V gives CDR1 WSHSY, CDR2 SAAADI. CDR3 length: 15 residues.

The rearrangement joins TRBV15 to TRBJ2-3, with D hard to call. The CDR3 extends over 19 amino acids. The germline gives CDR1 LNHNV, CDR2 YYDKDF (reference sequence). Trimming stripped 0 bases from V and 4 bases from J, with 23 bases between. In DNA form, the CDR3 reads TGTGCCACCAGCAGAGATGGAATAGTGGTAACGACCGTGGCAGATACGCAGTATTTT. It codes for CATSRDGIVVTTVADTQYF.

J is TRBJ2-3 and V is TRBV3-1; 8 bases are a match to TRBD1. This CDR3 has 17 residues. The ends lost 4 bases at V and 0 bases at J; junction bases unmatched: 9. The germline CDR1 and CDR2 sequences are LGHDT and YNNKEL (reference sequence). The CDR3 coding sequence is TGTGCCAGCAGCCCACCGGGACAGGCAGTAAGCACAGATACGCAGTATTTT. Translating gives CASSPPGQAVSTDTQYF.

The CDR3 spells CAIMNGETQYF. DNA of the CDR3: TGTGCCATCATGAATGGGGAGACCCAGTACTTC. The chain is built from TRBV27 and TRBJ2-5; D is undetermined. The germline V gene encodes CDR1 MNHEY and CDR2 SMNVEV (reference sequence). The V gene lost 10 bases and the J gene lost 5 bases, with 11 bases spanning the gap. The CDR3 runs 11 residues.